This T cell receptor (beta chain) was sequenced during a study of cytomegalovirus exposure and HLA in healthy donors. The germline gives CDR1 LNHDA, CDR2 SQIVND (reference sequence). This CDR3 comprises 14 residues. The study ran its PCR with 60 Vbeta and 13 Jbeta primers. Produced via immunoSEQ multiplex PCR; TCRdb's table is partial and in-frame only. The sample lists more than 95,000 clones; around 80% were seen once. The clonotype originates from a woman between 35 and 50 years old in good health and CMV-seronegative. The sample was PBMCs. The rearrangement links TRBV19 to TRBJ2-5; D is undetermined. The J call is uncertain, as TRBJ2-7 better fits the DNA end. CDR3 sequence: CASSIADWRDEQYF. CDR3 nucleotides: TGTGCCAGTAGTATCGCGGATTGGAGAGACGAGCAGTACTTC.